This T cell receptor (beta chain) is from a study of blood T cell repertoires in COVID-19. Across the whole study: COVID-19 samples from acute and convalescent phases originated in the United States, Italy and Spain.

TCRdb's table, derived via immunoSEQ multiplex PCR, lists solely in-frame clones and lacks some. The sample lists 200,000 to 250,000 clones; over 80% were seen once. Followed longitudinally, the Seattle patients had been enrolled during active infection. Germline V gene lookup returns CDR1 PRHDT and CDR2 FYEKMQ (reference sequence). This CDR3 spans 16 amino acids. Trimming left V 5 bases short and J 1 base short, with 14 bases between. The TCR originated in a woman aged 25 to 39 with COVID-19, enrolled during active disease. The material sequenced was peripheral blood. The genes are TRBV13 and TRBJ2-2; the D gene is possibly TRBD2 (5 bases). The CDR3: CASSPRRGGNTGELFF. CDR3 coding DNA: TGTGCCAGCAGCCCGCGTAGAGGAGGGAACACCGGGGAGCTGTTTTTT.